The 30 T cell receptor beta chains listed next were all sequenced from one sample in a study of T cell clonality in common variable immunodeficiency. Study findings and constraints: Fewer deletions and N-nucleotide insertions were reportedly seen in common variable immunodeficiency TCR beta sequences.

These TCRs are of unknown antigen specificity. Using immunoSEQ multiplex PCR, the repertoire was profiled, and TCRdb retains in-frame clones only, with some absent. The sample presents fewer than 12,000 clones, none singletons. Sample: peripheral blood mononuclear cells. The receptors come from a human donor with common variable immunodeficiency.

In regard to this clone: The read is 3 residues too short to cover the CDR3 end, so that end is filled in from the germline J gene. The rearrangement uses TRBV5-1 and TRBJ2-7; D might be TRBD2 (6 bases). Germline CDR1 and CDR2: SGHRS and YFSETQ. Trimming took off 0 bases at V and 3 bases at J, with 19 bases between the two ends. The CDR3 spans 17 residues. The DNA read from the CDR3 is TGCGCCAGCAGCTTGGGACTGCACGGGACTTCTCTCTACGAG. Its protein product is CASSLGLHGTSLYE. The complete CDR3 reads CASSLGLHGTSLYEQYF.

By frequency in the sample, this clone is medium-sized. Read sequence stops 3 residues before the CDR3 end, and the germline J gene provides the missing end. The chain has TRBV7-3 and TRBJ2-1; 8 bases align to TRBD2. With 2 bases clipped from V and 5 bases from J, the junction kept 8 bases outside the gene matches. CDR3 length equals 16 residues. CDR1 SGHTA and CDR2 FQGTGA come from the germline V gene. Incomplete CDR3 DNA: TGTGCCAGCAGCTTAGTATCTAGCGGGCGAAACAATGAG. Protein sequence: CASSLVSSGRNNE. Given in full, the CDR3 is CASSLVSSGRNNEQFF.

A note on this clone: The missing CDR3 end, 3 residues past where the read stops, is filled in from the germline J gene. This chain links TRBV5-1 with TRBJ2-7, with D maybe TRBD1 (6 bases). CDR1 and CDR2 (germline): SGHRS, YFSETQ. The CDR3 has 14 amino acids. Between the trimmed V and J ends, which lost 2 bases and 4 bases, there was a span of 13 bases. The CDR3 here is CASSFGGAVYEQYF. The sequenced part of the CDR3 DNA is TGCGCCAGCAGCTTTGGGGGCGCCGTTTACGAG.

The CDR3 loop reads CASSPISDLIGELFF. CDR3 bases read: TGTGCCAGCTCACCAATATCAGACTTAATCGGGGAG. This sequence joins TRBV18 and TRBJ2-2; D unresolved. The CDR3 goes on 3 residues after the read ends, and that part is filled in from the germline J gene. Germline V CDR1 and CDR2: KGHSH, LQKENI. Between the trimmed V and J ends, which lost 2 bases and 7 bases, there was a span of 14 bases. CDR3 length: 15 residues.

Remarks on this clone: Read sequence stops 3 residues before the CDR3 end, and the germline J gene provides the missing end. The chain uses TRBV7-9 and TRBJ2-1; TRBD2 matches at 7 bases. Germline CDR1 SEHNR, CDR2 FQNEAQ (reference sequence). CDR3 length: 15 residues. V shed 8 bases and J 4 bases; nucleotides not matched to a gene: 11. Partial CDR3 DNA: TGTGCCAGCGAAGTGGGAACGGGGGGATACAATGAG. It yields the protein CASEVGTGGYNE. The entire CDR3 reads CASEVGTGGYNEQFF.

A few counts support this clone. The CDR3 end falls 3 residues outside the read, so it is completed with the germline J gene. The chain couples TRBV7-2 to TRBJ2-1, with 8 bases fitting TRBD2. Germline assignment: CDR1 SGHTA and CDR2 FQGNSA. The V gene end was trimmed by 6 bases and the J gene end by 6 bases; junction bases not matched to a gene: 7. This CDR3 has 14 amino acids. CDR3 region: CASRVRREANEQFF. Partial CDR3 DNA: TGTGCCAGCAGAGTTAGGCGGGAGGCCAATGAG.

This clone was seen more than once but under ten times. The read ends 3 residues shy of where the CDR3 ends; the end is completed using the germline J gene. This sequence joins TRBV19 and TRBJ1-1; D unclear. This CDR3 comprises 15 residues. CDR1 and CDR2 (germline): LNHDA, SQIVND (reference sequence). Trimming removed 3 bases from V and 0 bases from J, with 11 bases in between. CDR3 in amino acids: CASSIAPNMNTEAFF. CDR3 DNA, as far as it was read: TGTGCCAGTAGTATCGCCCCAAACATGAACACTGAA.

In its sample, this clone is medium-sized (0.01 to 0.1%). CDR3 DNA, as far as it was read: TGTGCCAGCAGTGACTCTAGCGACACAGATACG. Protein sequence: CASSDSSDTDT. In full, the CDR3 reads CASSDSSDTDTQYF. The chain carries TRBV6-4 and TRBJ2-3; TRBD2 is a possible D gene (5 bases). The DNA ends 3 residues before the CDR3 does, and the rest of the CDR3 is filled in from the germline J gene. Germline assignment: CDR1 MRHNA and CDR2 SNTAGT. The CDR3 is 14 residues long. Trimming removed 0 bases at V and 2 bases at J, with 6 bases between.

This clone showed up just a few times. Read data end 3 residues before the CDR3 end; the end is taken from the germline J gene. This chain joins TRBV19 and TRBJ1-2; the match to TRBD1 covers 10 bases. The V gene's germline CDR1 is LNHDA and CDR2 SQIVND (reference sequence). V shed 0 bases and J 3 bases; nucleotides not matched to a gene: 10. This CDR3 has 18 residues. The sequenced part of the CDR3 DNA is TGTGCCAGTAGTATAGATTCGGGACAGGGGATCATATACTATGGC. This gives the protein CASSIDSGQGIIYYG. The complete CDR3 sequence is CASSIDSGQGIIYYGYTF.

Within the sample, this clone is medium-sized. The CDR3 reads CASSLSNTNYGYTF. The CDR3 DNA, read in part, is TGTGCCAGCAGCCTCAGTAACACTAACTATGGC. The V call is TRBV2, the J call TRBJ1-2, with no clear D. With the read ending 3 residues before the CDR3 end, the germline J gene is used to fill in that end. This CDR3 region has 14 residues. V gave up 6 bases and J gave up 0 bases, with 11 bases separating them. The germline CDR1 and CDR2 sequences are SNHLY and FYNNEI.

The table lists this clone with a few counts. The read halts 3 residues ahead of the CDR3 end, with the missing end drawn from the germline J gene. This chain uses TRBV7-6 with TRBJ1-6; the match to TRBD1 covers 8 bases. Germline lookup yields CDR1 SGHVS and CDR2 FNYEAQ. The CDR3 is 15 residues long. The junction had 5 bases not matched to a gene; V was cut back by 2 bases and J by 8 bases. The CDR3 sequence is CASSLRGQGHSPLHF. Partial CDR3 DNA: TGTGCCAGCAGCTTAAGAGGACAGGGCCATTCACCC.

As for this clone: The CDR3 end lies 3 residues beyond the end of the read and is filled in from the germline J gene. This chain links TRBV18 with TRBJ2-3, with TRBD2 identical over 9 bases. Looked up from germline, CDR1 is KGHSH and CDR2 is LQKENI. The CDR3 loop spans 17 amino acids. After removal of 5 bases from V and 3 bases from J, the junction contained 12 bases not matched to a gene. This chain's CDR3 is CASSKGVGAGGTDTQYF. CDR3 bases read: TGTGCCAGCTCAAAAGGAGTGGGAGCGGGAGGAACAGATACG.

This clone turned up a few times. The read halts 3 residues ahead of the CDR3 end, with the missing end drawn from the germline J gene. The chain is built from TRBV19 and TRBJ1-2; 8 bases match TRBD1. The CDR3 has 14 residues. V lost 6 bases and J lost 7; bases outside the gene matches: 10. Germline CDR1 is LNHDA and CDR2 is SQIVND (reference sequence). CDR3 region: CASSPTGGARGYTF. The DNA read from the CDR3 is TGTGCCAGTAGCCCTACAGGGGGGGCTCGTGGC. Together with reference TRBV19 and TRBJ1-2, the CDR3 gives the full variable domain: DGGITQSPKYLFRKEGQNVTLSCEQNLNHDAMYWYRQDPGQGLRLIYYSQIVNDFQKGDIAEGYSVSREKKESFPLTVTSAQKNPTAFYLCASSPTGGARGYTFGSGTRLTVV.

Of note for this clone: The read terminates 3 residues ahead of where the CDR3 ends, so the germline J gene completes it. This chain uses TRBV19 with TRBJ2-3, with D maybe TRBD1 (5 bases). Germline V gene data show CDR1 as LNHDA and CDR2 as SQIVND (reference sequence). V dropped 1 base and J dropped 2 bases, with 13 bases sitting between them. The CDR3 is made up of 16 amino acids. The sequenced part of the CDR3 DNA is TGTGCCAGTAGTATAGTATTCTGGACATCCACAGATACG. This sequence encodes CASSIVFWTSTDT. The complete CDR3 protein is CASSIVFWTSTDTQYF.

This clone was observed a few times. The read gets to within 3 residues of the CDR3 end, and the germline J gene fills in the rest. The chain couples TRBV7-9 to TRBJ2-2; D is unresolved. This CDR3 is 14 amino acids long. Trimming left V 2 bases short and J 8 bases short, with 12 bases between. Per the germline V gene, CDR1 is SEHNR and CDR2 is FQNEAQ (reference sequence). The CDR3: CASSLQRSSGELFF. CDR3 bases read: TGTGCCAGCAGCTTACAACGGTCTTCGGGGGAG.

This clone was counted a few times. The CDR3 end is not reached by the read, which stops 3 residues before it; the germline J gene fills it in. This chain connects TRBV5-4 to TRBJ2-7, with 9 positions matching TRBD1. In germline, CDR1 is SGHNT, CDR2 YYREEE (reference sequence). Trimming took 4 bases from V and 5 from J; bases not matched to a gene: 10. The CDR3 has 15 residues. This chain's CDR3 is CASSPRGDRAHEQYF. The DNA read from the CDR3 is TGTGCCAGCAGCCCGCGAGGGGACAGGGCTCACGAG.

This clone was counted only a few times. The CDR3 loop is CASSDLGTAQETQYF. CDR3 DNA, as far as it was read: TGTGCCAGCAGTGACCTAGGGACAGCTCAAGAGACC. V usage is TRBV2 and J usage is TRBJ2-5, with TRBD1 identical over 7 bases. The DNA ends 3 residues before the CDR3 does, and the rest of the CDR3 is filled in from the germline J gene. Germline V lookup: CDR1 SNHLY, CDR2 FYNNEI. V was clipped by 3 bases and J by 2 bases; unmatched bases: 6. This CDR3 is built from 15 residues. Supplemented by reference TRBV2 and TRBJ2-5, the full variable domain reads EPEVTQTPSHQVTQMGQEVILRCVPISNHLYFYWYRQILGQKVEFLVSFYNNEISEKSEIFDDQFSVERPDGSNFTLKIRSTKLEDSAMYFCASSDLGTAQETQYFGPGTRLLVL.

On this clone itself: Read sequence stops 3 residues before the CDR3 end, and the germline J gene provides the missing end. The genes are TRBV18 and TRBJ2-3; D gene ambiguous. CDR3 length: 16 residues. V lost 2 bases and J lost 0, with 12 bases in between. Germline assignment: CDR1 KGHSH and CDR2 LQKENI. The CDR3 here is CASSPLTSPSTDTQYF. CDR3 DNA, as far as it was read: TGTGCCAGCTCACCATTGACATCTCCTAGCACAGATACG.

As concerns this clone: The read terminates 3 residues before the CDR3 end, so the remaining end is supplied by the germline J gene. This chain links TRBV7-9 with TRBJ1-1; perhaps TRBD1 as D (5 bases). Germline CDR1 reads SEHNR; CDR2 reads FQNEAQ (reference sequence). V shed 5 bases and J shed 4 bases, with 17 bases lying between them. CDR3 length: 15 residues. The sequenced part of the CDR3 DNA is TGTGCCAGCAGCCGTAGGTGGCAGGGCGGCACTGAA. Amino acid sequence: CASSRRWQGGTE. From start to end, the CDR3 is CASSRRWQGGTEAFF.

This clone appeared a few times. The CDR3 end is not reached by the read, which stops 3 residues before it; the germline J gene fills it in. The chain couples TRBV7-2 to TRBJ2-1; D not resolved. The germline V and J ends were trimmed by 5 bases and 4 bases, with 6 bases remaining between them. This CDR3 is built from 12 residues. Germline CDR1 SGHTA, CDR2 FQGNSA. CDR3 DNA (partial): TGTGCCAGCAGCCCGCAGTACAATGAG. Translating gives CASSPQYNE. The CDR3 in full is CASSPQYNEQFF.

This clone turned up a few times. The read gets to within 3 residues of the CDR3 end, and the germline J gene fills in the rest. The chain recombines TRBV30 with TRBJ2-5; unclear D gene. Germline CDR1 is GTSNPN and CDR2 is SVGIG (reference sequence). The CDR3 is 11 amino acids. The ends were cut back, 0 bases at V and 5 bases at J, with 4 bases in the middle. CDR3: CAWSVSETQYF. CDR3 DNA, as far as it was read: TGTGCCTGGAGTGTATCTGAGACC. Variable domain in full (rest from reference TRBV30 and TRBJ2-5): SQTIHQWPATLVQPVGSPLSLECTVEGTSNPNLYWYRQAAGRGLQLLFYSVGIGQISSEVPQNLSASRPQDRQFILSSKKLLLSDSGFYLCAWSVSETQYFGPGTRLLVL.

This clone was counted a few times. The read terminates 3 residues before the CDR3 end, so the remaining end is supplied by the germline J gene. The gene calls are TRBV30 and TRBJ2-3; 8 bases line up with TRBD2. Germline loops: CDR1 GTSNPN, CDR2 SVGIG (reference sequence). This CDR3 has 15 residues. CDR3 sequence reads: CAWSVIGGGSGSQYF. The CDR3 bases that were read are TGTGCCTGGAGTGTAATCGGGGGGGGCAGCGGGTCG. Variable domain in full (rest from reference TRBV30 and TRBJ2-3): SQTIHQWPATLVQPVGSPLSLECTVEGTSNPNLYWYRQAAGRGLQLLFYSVGIGQISSEVPQNLSASRPQDRQFILSSKKLLLSDSGFYLCAWSVIGGGSGSQYFGPGTRLTVL.

CDR3 region: CSAPRAVDLYEQYF. CDR3 bases read: TGCAGTGCCCCCAGGGCGGTGGACCTCTACGAG. The chain carries TRBV20-1 and TRBJ2-7, with a possible D match to TRBD1 (5 bases). The read falls 3 residues short of the CDR3 end, and the missing part is taken from the germline J gene. The V and J ends lost 6 bases and 3 bases respectively, with 18 bases between them. The CDR3 covers 14 residues. Germline values: CDR1 DFQATT, CDR2 SNEGSKA (reference sequence).

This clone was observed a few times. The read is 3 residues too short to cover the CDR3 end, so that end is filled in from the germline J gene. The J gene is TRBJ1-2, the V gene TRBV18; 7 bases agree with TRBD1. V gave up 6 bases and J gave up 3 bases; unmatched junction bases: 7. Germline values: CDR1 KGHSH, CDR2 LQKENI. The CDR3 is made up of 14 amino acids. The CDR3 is CASSPGQPDYGYTF. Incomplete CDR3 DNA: TGTGCCAGCTCCCCGGGACAGCCGGACTATGGC.

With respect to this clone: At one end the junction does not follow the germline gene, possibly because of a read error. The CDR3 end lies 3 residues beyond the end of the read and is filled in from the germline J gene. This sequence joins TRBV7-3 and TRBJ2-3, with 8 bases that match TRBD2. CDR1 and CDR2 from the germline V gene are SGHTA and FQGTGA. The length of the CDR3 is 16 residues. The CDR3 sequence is CASSLMPTSVTDTQYF. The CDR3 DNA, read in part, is TGTGCCAGCAGTTTAATGCCGACTAGCGTAACAGATACG. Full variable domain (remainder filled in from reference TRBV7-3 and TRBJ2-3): GAGVSQTPSNKVTEKGKYVELRCDPISGHTALYWYRQSLGQGPEFLIYFQGTGAADDSGLPNDRFFAVRPEGSVSTLKIQRTERGDSAVYLCASSLMPTSVTDTQYFGPGTRLTVL.

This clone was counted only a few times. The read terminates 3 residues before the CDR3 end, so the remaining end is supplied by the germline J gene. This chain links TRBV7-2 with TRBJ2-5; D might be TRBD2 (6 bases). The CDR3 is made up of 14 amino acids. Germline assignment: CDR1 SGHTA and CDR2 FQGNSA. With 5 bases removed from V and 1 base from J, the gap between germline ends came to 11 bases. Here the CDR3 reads CASSLRLVQETQYF. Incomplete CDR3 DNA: TGTGCCAGCAGCCTGAGACTAGTCCAAGAGACC.

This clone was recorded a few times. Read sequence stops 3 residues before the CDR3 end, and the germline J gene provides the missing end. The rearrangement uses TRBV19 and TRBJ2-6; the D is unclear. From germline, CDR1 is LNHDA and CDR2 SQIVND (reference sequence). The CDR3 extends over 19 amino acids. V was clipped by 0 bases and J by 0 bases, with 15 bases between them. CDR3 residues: CASSIDLKQPSSGANVLTF. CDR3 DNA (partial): TGTGCCAGTAGTATAGATCTAAAACAGCCCTCCTCTGGGGCCAACGTC.

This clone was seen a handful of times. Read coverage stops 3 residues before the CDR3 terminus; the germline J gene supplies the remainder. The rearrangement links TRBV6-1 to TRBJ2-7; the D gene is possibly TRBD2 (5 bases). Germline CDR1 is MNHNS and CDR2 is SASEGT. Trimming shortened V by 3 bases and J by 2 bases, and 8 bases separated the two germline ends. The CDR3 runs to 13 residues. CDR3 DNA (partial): TGTGCCAGCAGTGAGCGGAGGACCTACGAG. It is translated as CASSERRTYE. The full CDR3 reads CASSERRTYEQYF.

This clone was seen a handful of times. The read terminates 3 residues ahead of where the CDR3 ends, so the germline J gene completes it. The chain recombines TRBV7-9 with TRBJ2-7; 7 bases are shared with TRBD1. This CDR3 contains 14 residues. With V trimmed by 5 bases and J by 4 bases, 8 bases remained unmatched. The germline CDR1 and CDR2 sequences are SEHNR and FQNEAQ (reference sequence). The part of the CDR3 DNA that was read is TGTGCCAGCAGCGCGACAGGGATCCTTTACGAG. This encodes CASSATGILYE. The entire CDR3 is CASSATGILYEQYF.

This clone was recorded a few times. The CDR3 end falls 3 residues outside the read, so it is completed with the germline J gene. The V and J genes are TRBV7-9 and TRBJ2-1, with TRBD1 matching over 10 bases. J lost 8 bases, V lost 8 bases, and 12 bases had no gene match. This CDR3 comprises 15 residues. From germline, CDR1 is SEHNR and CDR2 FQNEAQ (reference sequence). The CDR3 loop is CASRSTGGKRDEQFF. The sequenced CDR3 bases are TGTGCCAGCCGCTCGACAGGGGGCAAAAGGGATGAG. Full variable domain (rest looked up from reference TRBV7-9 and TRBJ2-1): DTGVSQNPRHKITKRGQNVTFRCDPISEHNRLYWYRQTLGQGPEFLTYFQNEAQLEKSRLLSDRFSAERPKGSFSTLEIQRTEQGDSAMYLCASRSTGGKRDEQFFGPGTRLTVL.